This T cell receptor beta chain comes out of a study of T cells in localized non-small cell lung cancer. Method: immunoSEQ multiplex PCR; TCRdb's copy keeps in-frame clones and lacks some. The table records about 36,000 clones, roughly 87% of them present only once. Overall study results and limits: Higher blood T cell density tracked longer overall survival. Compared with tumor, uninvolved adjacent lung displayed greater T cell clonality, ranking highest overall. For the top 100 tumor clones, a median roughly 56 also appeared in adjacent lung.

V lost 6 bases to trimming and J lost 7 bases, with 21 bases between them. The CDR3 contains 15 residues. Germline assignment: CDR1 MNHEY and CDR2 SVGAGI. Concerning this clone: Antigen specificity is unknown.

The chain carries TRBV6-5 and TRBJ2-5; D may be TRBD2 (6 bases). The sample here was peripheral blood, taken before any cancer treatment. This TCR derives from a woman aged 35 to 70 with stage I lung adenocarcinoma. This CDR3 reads CASSRGGTGVGTQYF. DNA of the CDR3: TGTGCCAGCAGCCGTGGAGGGACTGGGGTCGGGACCCAGTACTTC.